These 14 T cell receptor beta chains came from one sample sequenced in a study of OX40 agonist ivuxolimab in advanced cancers. Assay used: immunoSEQ multiplex PCR; TCRdb lists only in-frame clones, some missing. The data hold under 40,000 clones, with around nine tenths observed a single time. The material was CD4+ or CD8+ T cells sorted from blood, obtained in a trial of the OX40 agonist ivuxolimab. These receptors all come from an adult with an advanced solid tumor such as melanoma, head and neck, liver or kidney cancer.

This chain uses TRBV15 with TRBJ1-4; 8 nucleotides line up with TRBD1. The CDR3 has 17 amino acids. Germline V gene lookup returns CDR1 LNHNV and CDR2 YYDKDF (reference sequence). V gave up 4 bases and J gave up 5 bases; unmatched junction bases: 12. CDR3 coding DNA: TGTGCCACCAGCAAGGGTCGTGGACAGGGAGGCAATGAAAAACTGTTTTTT. This translates into CATSKGRGQGGNEKLFF.

The chain couples TRBV29-1 to TRBJ1-4; TRBD1 matches 7 bases. Unmatched junction bases numbered 10, after V lost 6 bases and J lost 9 bases. CDR1 SQVTM and CDR2 ANQGSEA come from the germline V gene. CDR3 length equals 13 residues. The CDR3 nucleotides read TGCAGCGTACTCCGGGACAGTCAACAAAAACTGTTTTTT. This gives the protein CSVLRDSQQKLFF.

V usage is TRBV5-4 and J usage is TRBJ2-6; weak D call: TRBD2 (6 bases). This CDR3 has 15 residues. Per germline, CDR1 SGHNT and CDR2 YYREEE (reference sequence). Trimming took off 4 bases at V and 2 bases at J, with 10 bases between the two ends. CDR3 sequence (DNA): TGTGCCAGCAGCCCTGGAGGGGCTGGGGCCAACGTCCTGACTTTC. Translating gives CASSPGGAGANVLTF.

In the case of this clone: Within the sample, other DNA sequences also encode this same CDR3. The chain has TRBV19 and TRBJ1-4; D uncertain. V was clipped by 6 bases and J by 3 bases, with 11 bases between them. The CDR3 is 14 residues long. In germline, CDR1 is LNHDA, CDR2 SQIVND (reference sequence). In DNA, the CDR3 is TGTGCCAGTAGCATGTTTTCAGCTAATGAAAAACTGTTTTTT. This translates into CASSMFSANEKLFF.

The chain combines TRBV19 with TRBJ2-2; D may correspond to TRBD1 or TRBD2 (5 bases each). This CDR3 contains 16 residues. V was cut by 3 bases and J by 0 bases, with 11 bases left in between. CDR1 and CDR2 from the germline V gene are LNHDA and SQIVND (reference sequence). CDR3 in DNA: TGTGCCAGTAGTATGCCGAGGGGAACGAACACCGGGGAGCTGTTTTTT. Translation gives CASSMPRGTNTGELFF.

This chain connects TRBV7-8 to TRBJ1-2; 12 bases are a match to TRBD1. V lost 4 bases, J lost 4 bases, and 4 bases stayed unmatched. CDR3 length: 15 residues. Germline CDR1 and CDR2: SGHVS and FQNEAQ. The CDR3 spells CASSSGTGGVYGYTF. The CDR3 DNA is TGTGCCAGCAGCTCCGGGACAGGGGGCGTCTATGGCTACACCTTC.

The chain combines TRBV6-1 with TRBJ1-1; D is unclear. The CDR3 has 15 amino acids. From germline, CDR1 is MNHNS and CDR2 SASEGT. Deletions cut 6 bases from V and 1 base from J, with 15 bases between. The CDR3 DNA is TGTGCCAGCAGGGAGCCGGGAAAGGGGAACACTGAAGCTTTCTTT. It yields the protein CASREPGKGNTEAFF.

V gene TRBV7-3 combines with J gene TRBJ2-1; TRBD2 matches at 8 bases. There are 17 residues in the CDR3. Trimming removed 5 bases from V and 0 bases from J; junction bases left unmatched: 9. Germline V gene data show CDR1 as SGHTA and CDR2 as FQGTGA. The CDR3 DNA is TGTGCCAGCAGCCACTACCCGGGACTAGTCTCCTACAATGAGCAGTTCTTC. Translated, it gives CASSHYPGLVSYNEQFF.

This chain uses TRBV18 with TRBJ1-3; D is undetermined. V lost 2 bases, J lost 0 bases, and 14 bases lay in between. The germline V gene encodes CDR1 KGHSH and CDR2 LQKENI. The CDR3 loop spans 17 amino acids. The chain's CDR3 is CASSPVSFQSSGNTIYF. Written as DNA, the CDR3 is TGTGCCAGCTCACCAGTGAGTTTCCAGAGCTCTGGAAACACCATATATTTT.

The chain employs TRBV15 and TRBJ2-5; possible D gene TRBD2, 6 bases. V lost 4 bases, J lost 5 bases, and 17 bases lay in between. There are 15 residues in the CDR3. The germline gives CDR1 LNHNV, CDR2 YYDKDF (reference sequence). CDR3 protein: CATSIGSPGSETQYF. The CDR3 DNA follows: TGTGCCACCAGCATCGGATCGCCCGGGAGCGAGACCCAGTACTTC. Variable domain in full (rest from reference TRBV15 and TRBJ2-5): DAMVIQNPRYQVTQFGKPVTLSCSQTLNHNVMYWYQQKSSQAPKLLFHYYDKDFNNEADTPDNFQSRRPNTSFCFLDIRSPGLGDTAMYLCATSIGSPGSETQYFGPGTRLLVL.

This chain uses TRBV5-1 with TRBJ2-5; D is possibly TRBD2 (5 bases). V was shortened by 0 bases and J by 3 bases, with 12 bases between the two germline ends. The CDR3 length is 15 residues. Germline V lookup: CDR1 SGHRS, CDR2 YFSETQ. The CDR3 coding sequence is TGCGCCAGCAGCTTGGGGTCTAGGCGGGAAGAGACCCAGTACTTC. Protein product: CASSLGSRREETQYF. The full variable domain, in which reference TRBV5-1 and TRBJ2-5 provide the parts outside the CDR3, is KAGVTQTPRYLIKTRGQQVTLSCSPISGHRSVSWYQQTPGQGLQFLFEYFSETQRNKGNFPGRFSGRQFSNSRSEMNVSTLELGDSALYLCASSLGSRREETQYFGPGTRLLVL.

This chain links TRBV5-5 with TRBJ2-3; 7 bases agree with TRBD2. Germline V gene sequence: CDR1 SGHKS, CDR2 YYEKEE (reference sequence). The CDR3 is 16 amino acids. V was pared by 0 bases and J by 7 bases, with 11 bases of the junction left unmatched. DNA for the CDR3: TGTGCCAGCAGCTTGGGGGGCTTGCGGGAGCCGAATACGCAGTATTTT. Amino acids: CASSLGGLREPNTQYF.

This clone came up once. The V and J genes are TRBV19 and TRBJ1-6; TRBD1 matches 9 bases. The CDR3 runs 17 residues. The ends lost 5 bases at V and 7 bases at J; junction bases unmatched: 12. CDR1 LNHDA and CDR2 SQIVND come from the germline V gene (reference sequence). The CDR3 DNA reads as TGTGCCAGTAGTGCCTCCGGGACAGGGTTTACGAATTCACCCCTCCACTTT. It specifies CASSASGTGFTNSPLHF.

The chain has TRBV5-1 and TRBJ1-5, with no clear D. The CDR3 contains 15 residues. Germline V gene lookup returns CDR1 SGHRS and CDR2 YFSETQ. Trimming took off 0 bases at V and 4 bases at J, with 11 bases between the two ends. The DNA of the CDR3 is TGCGCCAGCAGCTTGGAATCAGGCAGGAATCAGCCCCAGCATTTT. This gives the protein CASSLESGRNQPQHF.